These T cell receptor beta chains were read from a single sample in a study of cytomegalovirus exposure and HLA in healthy donors. Method: immunoSEQ multiplex PCR; TCRdb's copy keeps in-frame clones and lacks some. The sample lists 85,000 to 100,000 clones, roughly two thirds seen once, with around 2.5% in the top ten. Source material: PBMCs. All receptors come from a human donor in good health. The CDR3 runs from the conserved cysteine through the conserved F or W. D genes are given only for firm matches. Expanded clones get a size class; other rows say once, few or many, or leave the size out.

j_gene,len,abundance,v_gene,d_gene,CDR3aa,CDR3nt
TRBJ2-1,15,once,TRBV11-2,TRBD2,CASSLGSGGVNEQFF,TGTGCCAGCAGCTTAGGTAGCGGGGGGGTTAATGAGCAGTTCTTC
TRBJ1-6,16,-,TRBV11-3,-,CASSLVGGSYNSPLHF,TGTGCCAGCAGCTTAGTCGGGGGCTCCTATAATTCACCCCTCCACTTT
TRBJ2-2,16,few,TRBV11-2,TRBD1,CASSPGQGAITGELFF,TGTGCCAGCAGCCCCGGACAGGGGGCAATTACCGGGGAGCTGTTTTTT
TRBJ2-7,15,-,TRBV11-3,-,CASSLVLAGADEQYF,TGTGCCAGCAGCCTGGTTTTGGCAGGGGCTGACGAGCAGTACTTC
TRBJ1-2,15,-,TRBV6-5,TRBD1,CASRPTGLGTYGYTF,TGTGCCAGCAGGCCGACAGGGTTGGGGACGTATGGCTACACCTTC
TRBJ2-4,13,-,TRBV6-4,TRBD1,CASSVDRGDIQYF,TGTGCCAGCAGTGTGGACAGGGGAGACATTCAGTACTTC
TRBJ2-2,14,-,TRBV10-3,TRBD1,CASVGTGGTGELFF,TGTGCCTCCGTCGGGACAGGGGGCACCGGGGAGCTGTTTTTT
TRBJ2-3,16,-,TRBV7-9,TRBD1,CASSHVRDRGTDTQYF,TGTGCCAGCAGCCACGTCCGGGACAGGGGTACAGATACGCAGTATTTT
TRBJ1-4,17,-,TRBV5-1,-,CASSLTGIIATNEKLFF,TGCGCCAGCAGCTTGACAGGAATTATTGCAACTAATGAAAAACTGTTTTTT
TRBJ2-5,13,-,TRBV5-1,-,CASSFDGQETQYF,TGCGCCAGCAGCTTTGACGGGCAAGAGACCCAGTACTTC
TRBJ2-2,19,-,TRBV7-3,TRBD2,CASSPHGTSGGGNTGELFF,TGTGCCAGCAGCCCCCATGGGACTAGCGGGGGGGGGAACACCGGGGAGCTGTTTTTT
TRBJ1-2,15,-,TRBV27,-,CASSTLSRAHYGYTF,TGTGCCAGCAGTACCCTAAGTAGAGCTCACTATGGCTACACCTTC
TRBJ1-2,15,-,TRBV9,TRBD1,CASSLRPGQGIGYTF,TGTGCCAGCAGCCTTCGCCCCGGACAGGGGATTGGCTACACCTTC
TRBJ1-5,14,-,TRBV2,-,CASSEALGVQPQHF,TGTGCCAGCAGTGAAGCGCTAGGGGTTCAGCCCCAGCATTTT
TRBJ2-2,15,few,TRBV5-1,-,CASSLDRQNTGELFF,TGCGCCAGCAGCTTGGACAGACAGAACACCGGGGAGCTGTTTTTT
TRBJ1-1,15,few,TRBV4-3,TRBD1,CASSQESRGDTEAFF,TGCGCCAGCAGCCAAGAGTCCAGGGGGGACACTGAAGCTTTCTTT
TRBJ2-2,19,few,TRBV7-2,TRBD2,CASSQRGTSGGPRTGELFF,TGTGCCAGCAGCCAACGAGGGACTAGCGGGGGGCCGAGGACCGGGGAGCTGTTTTTT
TRBJ1-2,14,-,TRBV7-3,TRBD1,CASSLLQGPYGYTF,TGTGCCAGCAGCTTACTACAGGGGCCCTATGGCTACACCTTC
TRBJ2-1,14,-,TRBV11-2,TRBD2,CASILVLAGKEQFF,TGTGCCAGCATCTTAGTTCTAGCGGGGAAAGAGCAGTTCTTC
TRBJ1-6,16,-,TRBV30,-,CAWTPEGSSYNSPLHF,TGTGCCTGGACCCCGGAAGGGAGCTCCTATAATTCACCCCTCCACTTT
TRBJ1-1,16,once,TRBV6-6,TRBD1,CASSSSGQPSNTEAFF,TGTGCCAGCAGTTCCTCGGGACAGCCTTCAAACACTGAAGCTTTCTTT
TRBJ2-3,16,-,TRBV10-3,TRBD1,CAISNRQGRITDTQYF,TGTGCCATCAGTAATCGACAGGGGAGAATTACAGATACGCAGTATTTT
TRBJ2-7,15,once,TRBV7-9,-,CASSLGGGTTYEQYF,TGTGCCAGCAGCTTAGGAGGGGGTACGACCTACGAGCAGTACTTC
TRBJ2-4,16,-,TRBV7-2,TRBD2,CASSSSAGGAKNIQYF,TGTGCCAGCAGCTCCTCTGCGGGGGGAGCCAAAAACATTCAGTACTTC
TRBJ2-2,15,-,TRBV7-6,TRBD1,CASSLGQPQTGELFF,TGTGCCAGCAGCTTGGGACAGCCACAGACCGGGGAGCTGTTTTTT
TRBJ2-7,14,few,TRBV7-2,-,CASSSDFSSYEQYF,TGTGCCAGCAGCTCCGACTTTAGCTCCTACGAGCAGTACTTC
TRBJ2-7,16,-,TRBV10-3,TRBD2,CAISDLWGGESHEQYF,TGTGCCATCAGTGACTTGTGGGGGGGTGAGTCCCACGAGCAGTACTTC
TRBJ2-1,14,few,TRBV10-3,-,CAISESNGSTEQFF,TGTGCCATCAGTGAGTCGAATGGGAGCACTGAGCAGTTCTTC
TRBJ1-4,15,-,TRBV5-1,-,CASRGRGSEDEKLFF,TGCGCCAGCAGAGGGCGAGGGTCAGAGGATGAAAAACTGTTTTTT
TRBJ1-2,15,-,TRBV19,TRBD1,CASSILRPGGIGYTF,TGTGCCAGTAGTATCCTAAGGCCAGGGGGCATTGGCTACACCTTC
TRBJ1-2,16,-,TRBV6-6,-,CASSYSDSWPNYGYTF,TGTGCCAGCAGTTACTCGGACAGCTGGCCTAACTATGGCTACACCTTC
TRBJ2-7,13,-,TRBV29-1,-,CSVGGGLTYEQYF,TGCAGCGTTGGGGGGGGGCTGACCTACGAGCAGTACTTC
TRBJ1-2,12,few,TRBV11-2,-,CASSQRNYGYTF,TGTGCCAGCAGCCAGCGGAACTATGGCTACACCTTC
TRBJ1-5,13,-,TRBV29-1,-,CSVQQDLDQPQHF,TGCAGCGTTCAACAGGACCTGGATCAGCCCCAGCATTTT
TRBJ2-3,14,-,TRBV29-1,TRBD1,CSVSGQGYTDTQYF,TGCAGCGTGTCCGGACAGGGATACACAGATACGCAGTATTTT
TRBJ2-5,14,-,TRBV7-2,-,CASSVTWGRETQYF,TGTGCCAGCAGCGTAACTTGGGGGAGGGAGACCCAGTACTTC
TRBJ1-1,14,-,TRBV6-5,-,CASSYTGVNTEAFF,TGTGCCAGCAGTTACACGGGTGTGAACACTGAAGCTTTCTTT
TRBJ2-1,15,-,TRBV7-2,TRBD2,CASSSVRGGRNEQFF,TGTGCCAGCAGCTCCGTTCGGGGGGGCCGGAATGAGCAGTTCTTC
TRBJ2-7,13,-,TRBV19,-,CASSPDSGYEQYF,TGTGCCAGTAGTCCGGACAGTGGCTACGAGCAGTACTTC
TRBJ2-7,14,-,TRBV5-4,TRBD1,CASSFADRDYEQYF,TGTGCCAGCAGCTTTGCCGACAGGGACTACGAGCAGTACTTC
TRBJ1-6,19,-,TRBV7-9,TRBD1,CASSPIRGQGLSYNSPLHF,TGTGCCAGCAGCCCAATACGAGGACAGGGCCTTTCCTATAATTCACCCCTCCACTTT
TRBJ1-3,13,-,TRBV29-1,-,CSVGTGLGNTIYF,TGCAGCGTCGGAACAGGGCTTGGAAACACCATATATTTT
TRBJ2-5,17,-,TRBV6-4,TRBD2,CASSEGTSGGAEETQYF,TGTGCCAGCAGTGAAGGGACTAGCGGGGGGGCCGAGGAGACCCAGTACTTC
TRBJ1-1,16,-,TRBV7-9,TRBD1,CASSLRLPKGAPEAFF,TGTGCCAGCAGCTTAAGGCTACCTAAGGGGGCTCCTGAAGCTTTCTTT
TRBJ1-4,15,-,TRBV5-6,TRBD1,CASRYYRGREEKLFF,TGTGCCAGCAGATATTACAGGGGGCGAGAGGAAAAACTGTTTTTT
TRBJ1-1,13,-,TRBV7-9,TRBD1,CASRGHRGREAFF,TGTGCCAGCAGGGGTCACAGGGGGCGTGAAGCTTTCTTT
TRBJ2-7,14,-,TRBV7-6,TRBD2,CASSLMREVYEQYF,TGTGCCAGCAGCTTAATGCGGGAGGTCTACGAGCAGTACTTC
TRBJ1-4,14,few,TRBV15,TRBD1,CATSGQGSSRELFF,TGTGCCACCAGCGGACAGGGCTCGAGTCGAGAACTGTTTTTT
TRBJ1-6,13,-,TRBV7-9,-,CASSLVSDTPLHF,TGTGCCAGCAGCTTGGTATCCGACACACCCCTCCACTTT
TRBJ1-2,12,-,TRBV19,-,CASSLLNYGYTF,TGTGCCAGTAGCCTTCTTAACTATGGCTACACCTTC
TRBJ2-5,14,-,TRBV7-9,-,CASSFRDTQETQYF,TGTGCCAGCAGCTTCCGGGACACCCAAGAGACCCAGTACTTC
TRBJ2-1,15,-,TRBV7-3,-,CASRQTGTDYNEQFF,TGTGCCAGCAGGCAAACAGGCACCGATTACAATGAGCAGTTCTTC
TRBJ1-5,15,-,TRBV5-4,-,CASSAVPGSNQPQHF,TGTGCCAGCAGCGCGGTACCAGGGAGCAATCAGCCCCAGCATTTT
TRBJ1-5,15,-,TRBV4-3,-,CASSPGGEGNQPQHF,TGCGCCAGCAGCCCCGGGGGGGAGGGCAATCAGCCCCAGCATTTT
TRBJ2-2,16,-,TRBV18,TRBD1,CASSPPGTGSTGELFF,TGTGCCAGCTCACCACCGGGGACAGGCAGCACCGGGGAGCTGTTTTTT
TRBJ2-1,16,-,TRBV7-2,TRBD2,CASRRDLGGAYNEQFF,TGTGCCAGCAGACGGGACCTGGGGGGGGCCTACAATGAGCAGTTCTTC
TRBJ2-5,13,-,TRBV5-1,TRBD1,CASNRGDSETQYF,TGCGCCAGCAACAGGGGAGATTCAGAGACCCAGTACTTC
TRBJ2-3,14,-,TRBV11-2,-,CASSLELALDTQYF,TGTGCCAGCAGCTTAGAGCTAGCGTTGGATACGCAGTATTTT
TRBJ1-2,16,-,TRBV4-1,-,CASSQGGPDSYYGYTF,TGCGCCAGCAGCCAAGGTGGTCCGGACAGTTACTATGGCTACACCTTC